The present T cell receptor (beta chain) was sequenced within a study of CD8 T cells in Susac syndrome (dated by TCRdb to about 2019). The study in broad terms: Among the sequenced Susac syndrome patients, over five had clinically active disease and roughly 8 were in clinical remission. Susac syndrome patients were therapy-naive, on corticosteroids (some also receiving IVIg), or on IVIg alone at blood withdrawal. The study used repertoire sequencing to test whether antigen drove CD8+ T cell activation and differentiation in Susac syndrome. Clonality of the CD8+ T cell repertoire was compared between about a dozen healthy donors, about 14 Susac syndrome patients and 15 multiple sclerosis patients. Overall results and qualifications from the work: Looking at Susac-specific public clones, the researchers identified roughly 17 in the total CD8+ repertoire and five or six in the CD8+ TEMRA repertoire. Susac syndrome CD8+ repertoires showed clonal expansion, highest in CD8+ TEMRA cells and greater in clinically active than remitting patients. The study acknowledged that relatively few individuals were included in the TCR sequencing and HLA analysis.

RNA was extracted using the RNeasy kit, and roughly 0.45 to 1 ug of the RNA was reverse transcribed with random hexamers. The immunoSEQ multiplex PCR assay, which covers 54 Vbeta and 13 Jbeta segments, was used to amplify TCR beta CDR3 regions. PCR amplification bias was corrected using a synthetic template baseline for primer optimization and computational correction. In the authors' own workflow: Reads were assigned to V, D and J genes according to IMGT and analyzed in immunoSEQ Analyzer, with only productive sequences retained. Clonality was calculated as one minus the Shannon entropy normalized by log2 of the number of productive unique sequences. For each patient and control, public and private clones were evaluated among the 100 most prevalent clones. Clones were defined as Susac-specific when absent from the healthy and MS cohorts, from fewer than 1,300 published viral clones and from other ImmuneACCESS disease sequences. Using fastp at Q25 and MiXCR, TCRdb reprocessed the public reads and kept productive beta chains. Each entry is one CDR3 protein sequence, shown with its most common DNA and genes. The V and J calls reflect TCRdb's pipeline rather than the authors' work. This sample gives 50,000 to 55,000 distinct CDR3 sequences in total; 85% to 95% of them show up just once. Jointly, the top ten make up 0.75% of the sample.

The CDR3 covers 12 residues, taking in both the cysteine and the phenylalanine. Only CDR3 DNA is held: 36 bases, read in frame from base 1. V loses 0 bases, J loses 10 bases, and the germline ends lie 8 bases apart. CDR1 and CDR2 are read off the germline V gene as SGDLS and YYNGEE. Peripheral blood CD8+ and CD4+ T cells from healthy donors, Susac syndrome patients and multiple sclerosis patients were profiled by high-throughput TCR beta sequencing. Susac syndrome patients met recently defined diagnostic criteria for definite or probable disease. CD8+ TEMRA cells were enriched by FACS, while bulk CD8+ and CD4+ T cells were purified by magnetic negative isolation. Blood was drawn into EDTA tubes, processed within 24 hours, and PBMCs were isolated by density gradient centrifugation. PBMCs intended for TCR sequencing were cryopreserved in liquid nitrogen and were subsequently thawed in a 37 degrees C water bath. The sorted or isolated CD4+, CD8+ and CD8+ TEMRA cells reached a purity of at least 90%.

A word on this clonotype: Its antigen specificity is not known. No per-base quality is available; no much larger clone lies one base away.

The receptor was isolated from a human donor with Susac syndrome. Recombination joined TRBV9 with TRBJ2-1; 6 matching bases give a weak D call of TRBD2. Sequencing used CD8+ T cells from PBMCs. CDR3 region: CASSVDGGEQFF. The DNA sequence reads TGTGCCAGCAGCGTAGACGGGGGAGAGCAGTTCTTC.